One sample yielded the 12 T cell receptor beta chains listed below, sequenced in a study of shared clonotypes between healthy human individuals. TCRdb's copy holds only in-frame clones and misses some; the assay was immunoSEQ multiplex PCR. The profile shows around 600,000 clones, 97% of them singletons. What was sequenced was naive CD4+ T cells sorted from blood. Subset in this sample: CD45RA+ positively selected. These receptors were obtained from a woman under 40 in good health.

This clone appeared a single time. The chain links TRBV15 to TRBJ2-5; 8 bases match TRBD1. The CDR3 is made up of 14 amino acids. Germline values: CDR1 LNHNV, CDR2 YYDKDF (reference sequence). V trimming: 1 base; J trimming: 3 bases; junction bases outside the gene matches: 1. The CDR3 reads CATSRGQGKETQYF. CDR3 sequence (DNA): TGTGCCACCAGCAGAGGACAGGGGAAAGAGACCCAGTACTTC. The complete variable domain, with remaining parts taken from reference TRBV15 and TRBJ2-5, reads DAMVIQNPRYQVTQFGKPVTLSCSQTLNHNVMYWYQQKSSQAPKLLFHYYDKDFNNEADTPDNFQSRRPNTSFCFLDIRSPGLGDTAMYLCATSRGQGKETQYFGPGTRLLVL.

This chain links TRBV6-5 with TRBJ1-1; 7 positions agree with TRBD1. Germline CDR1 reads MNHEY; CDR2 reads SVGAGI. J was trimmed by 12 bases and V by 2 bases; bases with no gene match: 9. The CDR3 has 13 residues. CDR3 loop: CASSYLGRQGTFF. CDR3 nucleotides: TGTGCCAGCAGTTACCTAGGGAGACAGGGAACTTTCTTT.

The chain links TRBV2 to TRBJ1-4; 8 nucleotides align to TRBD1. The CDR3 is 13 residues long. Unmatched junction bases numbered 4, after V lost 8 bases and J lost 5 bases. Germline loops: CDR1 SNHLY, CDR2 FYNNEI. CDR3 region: CASSTGANEKLFF. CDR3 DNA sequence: TGTGCCAGCTCGACAGGGGCAAATGAAAAACTGTTTTTT. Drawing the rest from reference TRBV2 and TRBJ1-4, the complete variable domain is EPEVTQTPSHQVTQMGQEVILRCVPISNHLYFYWYRQILGQKVEFLVSFYNNEISEKSEIFDDQFSVERPDGSNFTLKIRSTKLEDSAMYFCASSTGANEKLFFGSGTQLSVL.

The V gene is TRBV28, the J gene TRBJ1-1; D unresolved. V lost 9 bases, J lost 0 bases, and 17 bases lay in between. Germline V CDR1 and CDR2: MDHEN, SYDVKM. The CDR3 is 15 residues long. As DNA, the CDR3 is TGTGCCAGTTCCCTCTCCCGGTTCTTGAACACTGAAGCTTTCTTT. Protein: CASSLSRFLNTEAFF.

As DNA, the CDR3 is TGTGCCAGCCTTCTAGGGTTCGCGAACACCGGGGAGCTGTTTTTT. Translating it yields CASLLGFANTGELFF. The rearrangement uses TRBV28 and TRBJ2-2, with unresolved D. V was shortened by 8 bases and J by 0 bases, with 13 bases between the two germline ends. CDR1 MDHEN and CDR2 SYDVKM come from the germline V gene. The CDR3 is 15 residues long.

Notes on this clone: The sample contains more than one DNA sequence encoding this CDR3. Written as DNA, the CDR3 is TGTGCCAGCAGTCCGGGGACAGCTAATCAGCCCCAGCATTTT. This gives the protein CASSPGTANQPQHF. V is TRBV28 and J is TRBJ1-5; 7 bases agree with TRBD1. The V and J ends lost 5 bases and 4 bases, in that order; junction bases with no gene match: 5. This CDR3 spans 14 amino acids. Germline values: CDR1 MDHEN, CDR2 SYDVKM.

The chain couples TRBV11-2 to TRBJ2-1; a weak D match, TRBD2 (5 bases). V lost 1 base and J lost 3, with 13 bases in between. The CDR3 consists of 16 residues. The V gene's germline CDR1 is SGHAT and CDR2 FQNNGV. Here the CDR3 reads CASSLVSGSGYNEQFF. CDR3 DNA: TGTGCCAGCAGCTTAGTAAGCGGTAGTGGCTACAATGAGCAGTTCTTC.

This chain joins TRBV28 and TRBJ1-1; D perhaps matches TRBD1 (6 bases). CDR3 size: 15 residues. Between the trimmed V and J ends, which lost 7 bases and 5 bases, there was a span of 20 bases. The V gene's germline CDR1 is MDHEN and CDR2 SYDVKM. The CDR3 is CASIYVGGIRTEAFF. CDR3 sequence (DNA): TGTGCCAGCATCTACGTCGGGGGCATTAGGACTGAAGCTTTCTTT.

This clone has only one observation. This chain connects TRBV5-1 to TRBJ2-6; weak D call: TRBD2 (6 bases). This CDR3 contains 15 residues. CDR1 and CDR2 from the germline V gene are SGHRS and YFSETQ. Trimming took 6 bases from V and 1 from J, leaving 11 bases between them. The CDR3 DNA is TGCGCCAGCACCCTGGAGGGGTCTGGGGCCAACGTCCTGACTTTC. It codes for CASTLEGSGANVLTF.

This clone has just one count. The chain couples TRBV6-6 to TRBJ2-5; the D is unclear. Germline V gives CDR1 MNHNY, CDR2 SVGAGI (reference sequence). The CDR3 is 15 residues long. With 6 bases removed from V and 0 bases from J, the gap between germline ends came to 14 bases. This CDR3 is CASSQNFGNQETQYF. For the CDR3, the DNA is TGTGCCAGCAGCCAAAATTTTGGAAACCAAGAGACCCAGTACTTC.

This chain's CDR3 is CASSRNWGEETQYF. The CDR3 bases are TGCGCCAGCAGCCGCAACTGGGGTGAAGAGACCCAGTACTTC. The V and J genes are TRBV4-1 and TRBJ2-5, with D unresolved. CDR3 size: 14 residues. Trimming shortened V by 4 bases and J by 3 bases, and 12 bases separated the two germline ends. Germline lookup yields CDR1 MGHRA and CDR2 YSYEKL.

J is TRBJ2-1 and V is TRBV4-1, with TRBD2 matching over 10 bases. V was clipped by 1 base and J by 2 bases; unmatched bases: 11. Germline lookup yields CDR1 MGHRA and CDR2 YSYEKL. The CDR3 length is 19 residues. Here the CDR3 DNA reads TGCGCCAGCAGCCAAGCCCTCCTAGCGGGAGAGGGTCCCTACAATGAGCAGTTCTTC. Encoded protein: CASSQALLAGEGPYNEQFF.